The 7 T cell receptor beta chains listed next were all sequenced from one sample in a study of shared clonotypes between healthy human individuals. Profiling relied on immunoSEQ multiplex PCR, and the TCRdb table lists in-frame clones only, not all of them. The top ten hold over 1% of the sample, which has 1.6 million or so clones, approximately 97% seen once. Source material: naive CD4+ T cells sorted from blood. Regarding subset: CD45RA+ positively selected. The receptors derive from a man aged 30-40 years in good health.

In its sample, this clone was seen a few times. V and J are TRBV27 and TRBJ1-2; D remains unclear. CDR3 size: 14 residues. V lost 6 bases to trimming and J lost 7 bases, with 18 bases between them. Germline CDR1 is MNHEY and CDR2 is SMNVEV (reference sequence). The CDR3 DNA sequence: TGTGCCAGCAGAGAAAGAGCACTGCAGTCTGGCTACACCTTC. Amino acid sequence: CASRERALQSGYTF.

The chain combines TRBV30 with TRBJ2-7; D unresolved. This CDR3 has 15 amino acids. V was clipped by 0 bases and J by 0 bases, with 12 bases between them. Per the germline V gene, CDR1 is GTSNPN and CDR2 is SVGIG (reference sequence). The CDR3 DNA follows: TGTGCCTGGAGTGTACCAGCAATCACCTCCTACGAGCAGTACTTC. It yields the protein CAWSVPAITSYEQYF. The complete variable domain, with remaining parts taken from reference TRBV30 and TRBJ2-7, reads SQTIHQWPATLVQPVGSPLSLECTVEGTSNPNLYWYRQAAGRGLQLLFYSVGIGQISSEVPQNLSASRPQDRQFILSSKKLLLSDSGFYLCAWSVPAITSYEQYFGPGTRLTVT.

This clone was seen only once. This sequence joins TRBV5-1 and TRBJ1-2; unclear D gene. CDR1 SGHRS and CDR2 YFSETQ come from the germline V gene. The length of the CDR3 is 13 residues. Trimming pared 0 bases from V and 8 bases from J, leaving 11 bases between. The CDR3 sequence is CASSLDPLGGYTF. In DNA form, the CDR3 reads TGCGCCAGCAGCTTGGACCCTCTTGGGGGCTACACCTTC.

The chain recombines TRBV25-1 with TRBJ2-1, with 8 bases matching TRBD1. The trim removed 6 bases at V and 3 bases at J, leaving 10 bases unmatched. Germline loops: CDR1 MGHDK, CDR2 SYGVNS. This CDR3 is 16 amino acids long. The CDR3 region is CASSPTGVQYYNEQFF. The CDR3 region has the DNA TGTGCCAGCAGCCCGACAGGGGTCCAATACTACAATGAGCAGTTCTTC.

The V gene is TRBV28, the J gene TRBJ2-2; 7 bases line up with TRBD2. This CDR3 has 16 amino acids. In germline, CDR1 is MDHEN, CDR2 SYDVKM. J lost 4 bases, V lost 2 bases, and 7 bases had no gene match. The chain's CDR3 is CASSLEGGPITGELFF. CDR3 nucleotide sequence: TGTGCCAGCAGTTTAGAGGGAGGGCCTATCACCGGGGAGCTGTTTTTT.

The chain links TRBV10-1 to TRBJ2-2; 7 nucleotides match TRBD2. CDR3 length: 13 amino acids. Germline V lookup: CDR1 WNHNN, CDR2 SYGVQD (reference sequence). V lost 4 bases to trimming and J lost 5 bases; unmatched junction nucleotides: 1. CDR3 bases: TGCGCCAGCAGTGCGCGGGAGACCGGGGAGCTGTTTTTT. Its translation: CASSARETGELFF.

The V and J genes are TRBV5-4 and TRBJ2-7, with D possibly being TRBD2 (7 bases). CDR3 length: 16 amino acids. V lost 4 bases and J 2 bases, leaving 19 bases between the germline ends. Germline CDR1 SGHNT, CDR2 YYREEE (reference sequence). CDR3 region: CASSLAGGGGTYEQYF. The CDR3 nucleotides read TGTGCCAGCAGCCTGGCTGGGGGCGGGGGCACCTACGAGCAGTACTTC.